The 5 T cell receptor beta chains listed next were all sequenced from one sample in a study of T-cell reconstitution after alpha-beta-depleted transplantation in children. Unique molecular identifiers were used in preparing the TCRbeta library. One entry per CDR3 protein results from TCRdb running MiXCR on the PCR reads. The sample has fewer than 700,000 distinct CDR3 sequences; approximately 12% are singletons. The material was PBMCs, mostly from graft donor cells, obtained 360 days after TCRalphabeta/CD19-depleted stem cell transplant. These receptor sequences come from a male patient younger than 18 who had a stem cell transplant for acute myeloid leukemia, so the T cells may come from the graft donor.

This clonotype has more than one count but fewer than ten. The chain uses TRBV29-1 and TRBJ1-1, with a tentative D call TRBD1 (6 bases). V lost 2 bases, J lost 4 bases, and 14 bases lay in between. The CDR3 loop spans 14 amino acids. Germline CDR1 SQVTM, CDR2 ANQGSEA. CDR3 region: CSVERRGGGTEAFF. The DNA of the CDR3 is TGCAGCGTTGAAAGGCGGGGGGGCGGCACTGAAGCTTTCTTT. Using reference TRBV29-1 and TRBJ1-1 for the parts outside the CDR3, the full variable domain is SAVISQKPSRDICQRGTSLTIQCQVDSQVTMMFWYRQQPGQSLTLIATANQGSEATYESGFVIDKFPISRPNLTFSTLTVSNMSPEDSSIYLCSVERRGGGTEAFFGQGTRLTVV.

This clonotype showed up just a few times. V is TRBV7-8 and J is TRBJ1-1, with D possibly TRBD1 on 5 matching bases. Between the trimmed V and J ends, which lost 4 bases and 0 bases, there was a span of 12 bases. This CDR3 comprises 15 residues. Germline V gene data show CDR1 as SGHVS and CDR2 as FQNEAQ. In nucleotides, the CDR3 is TGTGCCAGCAGCTCTGCCGGGACTATGAACACTGAAGCTTTCTTT. This translates into CASSSAGTMNTEAFF. Supplemented by reference TRBV7-8 and TRBJ1-1, the full variable domain reads GAGVSQSPRYKVAKRGQDVALRCDPISGHVSLFWYQQALGQGPEFLTYFQNEAQLDKSGLPSDRFFAERPEGSVSTLKIQRTQQEDSAVYLCASSSAGTMNTEAFFGQGTRLTVV.

At least ten counts were recorded for this clonotype. V usage is TRBV28 and J usage is TRBJ2-7; 12 bases match TRBD2. The CDR3 has 13 amino acids. V dropped 8 bases and J dropped 2; count of bases not matched to a gene: 1. Germline V gene data show CDR1 as MDHEN and CDR2 as SYDVKM. The CDR3 sequence is CASGLAGTYEQYF. The CDR3 coding sequence is TGTGCCAGCGGACTAGCGGGGACCTACGAGCAGTACTTC.

The chain joins TRBV30 to TRBJ1-1; D possibly corresponds to TRBD1 (5 bases). Germline CDR1 GTSNPN, CDR2 SVGIG (reference sequence). Deletions cut 5 bases from V and 3 bases from J, with 10 bases between. This CDR3 has 12 residues. As DNA, the CDR3 is TGTGCCTGGGCACGGGGGGACACTGAAGCTTTCTTT. Translation gives CAWARGDTEAFF.

This clonotype came up a few times. This sequence joins TRBV28 and TRBJ1-1; 7 bases line up with TRBD1. Trimming removed 5 bases from V and 9 bases from J; junction bases left unmatched: 6. The CDR3 is 12 amino acids. CDR1 and CDR2 (germline): MDHEN, SYDVKM. CDR3 in amino acids: CASSLRQGKAFF. The CDR3 bases are TGTGCCAGCAGTCTAAGACAGGGTAAAGCTTTCTTT.